The rows below give T cell receptor beta chains drawn from one sample of a study of blood T cell repertoires in COVID-19. This table comes from immunoSEQ multiplex PCR, and its TCRdb copy is limited to in-frame clones, with some not included. The sample consists of approximately 450,000 clones, about 90% of them appearing once. What was sequenced was PBMCs or T cells enriched from blood (not recorded which). The receptor set was obtained from a woman aged 18-29 years with acute COVID-19. Each CDR3 is given with its conserved first and last residue. Each record gives: D gene, clone size, J gene, V gene, CDR3 DNA, CDR3 protein. A D gene is named only where the DNA matches it firmly. Some rows mark clone size as missing; the rest say once, few, many or name a class of expanded clone.

d_gene: -
abundance: -
j_gene: TRBJ2-7
v_gene: TRBV28
CDR3nt: TGTGCCAGCAGTCCTGGGTGGGGCAGGAGCTACGAGCAGTACTTC
CDR3aa: CASSPGWGRSYEQYF

d_gene: -
abundance: -
j_gene: TRBJ2-4
v_gene: TRBV7-8
CDR3nt: TGTGCCAGCAGCTTCACAGGGATAGCCAAAAACATTCAGTACTTC
CDR3aa: CASSFTGIAKNIQYF

d_gene: -
abundance: -
j_gene: TRBJ1-3
v_gene: TRBV25-1
CDR3nt: TGTGCCAGCAGTGACCCGACGACAGGCCGCTCTGGAAACACCATATATTTT
CDR3aa: CASSDPTTGRSGNTIYF

d_gene: TRBD2
abundance: -
j_gene: TRBJ2-7
v_gene: TRBV14
CDR3nt: TGTGCCAGCAGACCCCAGACTAGCGCGAACTACGAGCAGTACTTC
CDR3aa: CASRPQTSANYEQYF

d_gene: TRBD1
abundance: -
j_gene: TRBJ2-1
v_gene: TRBV9
CDR3nt: TGTGCCAGCAGCGCAACACAGGGGATCAAGGAGCAGTTCTTC
CDR3aa: CASSATQGIKEQFF

d_gene: -
abundance: -
j_gene: TRBJ1-3
v_gene: TRBV7-9
CDR3nt: TGTGCCAGCAGCTTACCCATCTCTGGAAACACCATATATTTT
CDR3aa: CASSLPISGNTIYF

d_gene: TRBD1
abundance: -
j_gene: TRBJ1-6
v_gene: TRBV5-4
CDR3nt: TGTGCCAGCAGCCCGGGAACCGGGACAGGGGGCTCTTCACCCCTCCACTTT
CDR3aa: CASSPGTGTGGSSPLHF

d_gene: TRBD1
abundance: -
j_gene: TRBJ2-7
v_gene: TRBV13
CDR3nt: TGTGCCAGCAGCCCGGGACAGGGTTCCTACGAGCAGTACTTC
CDR3aa: CASSPGQGSYEQYF

d_gene: -
abundance: -
j_gene: TRBJ1-5
v_gene: TRBV10-3
CDR3nt: TGTGCCATCACGGAGAATAGCAATCAGCCCCAGCATTTT
CDR3aa: CAITENSNQPQHF

d_gene: -
abundance: -
j_gene: TRBJ1-1
v_gene: TRBV29-1
CDR3nt: TGCAGCGTAATCGCCGGGGGGGACACTGAAGCTTTCTTT
CDR3aa: CSVIAGGDTEAFF

d_gene: TRBD2
abundance: few
j_gene: TRBJ2-3
v_gene: TRBV5-1
CDR3nt: TGCGCCAGCACCGCAGGCGGGCGGGAGTCGGATACGCAGTATTTT
CDR3aa: CASTAGGRESDTQYF

d_gene: TRBD2
abundance: -
j_gene: TRBJ2-2
v_gene: TRBV5-5
CDR3nt: TGTGCCAGCAGCTTGGCCCTTAGCGGGGGGGCAGCGTCCGGGGAGCTGTTTTTT
CDR3aa: CASSLALSGGAASGELFF

d_gene: -
abundance: -
j_gene: TRBJ2-2
v_gene: TRBV9
CDR3nt: TGTGCCAGCAGCTCCCGCACCGGGGAGCTGTTTTTT
CDR3aa: CASSSRTGELFF

d_gene: TRBD2
abundance: -
j_gene: TRBJ2-3
v_gene: TRBV25-1
CDR3nt: TGTGCCAGCAGTGACTTTGGGGGGGATACAGATACGCAGTATTTT
CDR3aa: CASSDFGGDTDTQYF

d_gene: -
abundance: -
j_gene: TRBJ1-3
v_gene: TRBV21-1
CDR3nt: TGCAACGCGGACCCCAGGGTTATACGATGGGCAAACTCTGGAAACACCATATATTTT
CDR3aa: CNADPRVIRWANSGNTIYF

d_gene: -
abundance: -
j_gene: TRBJ1-2
v_gene: TRBV2
CDR3nt: TGTGCCAGCAGTGTCCCAGGTACGGGCTACACCTTC
CDR3aa: CASSVPGTGYTF

d_gene: -
abundance: once
j_gene: TRBJ2-7
v_gene: TRBV10-2
CDR3nt: TGCGCCAGCACGGAGGGACCCGGCTACGAGCAGTACTTC
CDR3aa: CASTEGPGYEQYF

d_gene: -
abundance: -
j_gene: TRBJ2-1
v_gene: TRBV12-3/TRBV12-4
CDR3nt: TGTGCCAGCGAACAGAACAATGAGCAGTTCTTC
CDR3aa: CASEQNNEQFF

d_gene: -
abundance: few
j_gene: TRBJ1-2
v_gene: TRBV5-4
CDR3nt: TGTGCCAGCAGCCTGGGGGGAGGTGGCTACACCTTC
CDR3aa: CASSLGGGGYTF

d_gene: -
abundance: -
j_gene: TRBJ1-2
v_gene: TRBV29-1
CDR3nt: TGCAGCGTCCTGACGAGGGATGGCTACACCTTC
CDR3aa: CSVLTRDGYTF

d_gene: TRBD1
abundance: -
j_gene: TRBJ1-4
v_gene: TRBV4-1
CDR3nt: TGCGCCAGCAGCCAAGATGGGACAGAGGTGAATGAAAAACTGTTTTTT
CDR3aa: CASSQDGTEVNEKLFF

d_gene: -
abundance: -
j_gene: TRBJ2-5
v_gene: TRBV6-2/TRBV6-3
CDR3nt: TGTGCCAGCAGTATACTAAAGACCCAGTACTTC
CDR3aa: CASSILKTQYF

d_gene: -
abundance: -
j_gene: TRBJ1-3
v_gene: TRBV20-1
CDR3nt: TGCAGTGCTACGGGGGGAAACACCATATATTTT
CDR3aa: CSATGGNTIYF

d_gene: TRBD2
abundance: -
j_gene: TRBJ2-3
v_gene: TRBV5-4
CDR3nt: TGTGCCAGCAGCCCCAGCGGGGGGAGAGATACGCAGTATTTT
CDR3aa: CASSPSGGRDTQYF

d_gene: TRBD1
abundance: -
j_gene: TRBJ2-1
v_gene: TRBV10-1
CDR3nt: TGCGCCAGCAGCGCCGGGACAGCCTACAATGAGCAGTTCTTC
CDR3aa: CASSAGTAYNEQFF

d_gene: -
abundance: -
j_gene: TRBJ1-2
v_gene: TRBV6-2/TRBV6-3
CDR3nt: TGTGCCAGCAGCCAAGGACAGTATGGCTACACCTTC
CDR3aa: CASSQGQYGYTF

d_gene: TRBD1
abundance: -
j_gene: TRBJ1-2
v_gene: TRBV2
CDR3nt: TGTGCCAGCGCCCTCCTTTTGGGGCAGGGGGGACTCAATGGCTACACCTTC
CDR3aa: CASALLLGQGGLNGYTF

d_gene: -
abundance: -
j_gene: TRBJ2-3
v_gene: TRBV5-5
CDR3nt: TGTGCCAGCAGGCAGCGAGAAACTAGCACAGATACGCAGTATTTT
CDR3aa: CASRQRETSTDTQYF

d_gene: TRBD2
abundance: -
j_gene: TRBJ2-4
v_gene: TRBV14
CDR3nt: TGTGCCAGCAGCCCCTTTACTAGCGGGGGGGCGGACATTCAGTACTTC
CDR3aa: CASSPFTSGGADIQYF

d_gene: -
abundance: -
j_gene: TRBJ2-7
v_gene: TRBV19
CDR3nt: TGTGCCAGTAGTACCGACAGCTCCTACGAGCAGTACTTC
CDR3aa: CASSTDSSYEQYF

d_gene: -
abundance: few
j_gene: TRBJ1-4
v_gene: TRBV2
CDR3nt: TGTGCCAGCAGCGTAAAGCCTGCGGGAACAGTTGAAAAACTGTTTTTT
CDR3aa: CASSVKPAGTVEKLFF

d_gene: TRBD2
abundance: -
j_gene: TRBJ2-7
v_gene: TRBV5-4
CDR3nt: TGTGCCAGCAGCTTGAGGGAGGGGAGGCGGAGACGCTACGAGCAGTACTTC
CDR3aa: CASSLREGRRRRYEQYF

d_gene: TRBD1
abundance: once
j_gene: TRBJ1-2
v_gene: TRBV19
CDR3nt: TGTGCCAGTAGTATAGAGCACCGGGACAGTCTCTATGGCTACACCTTC
CDR3aa: CASSIEHRDSLYGYTF

d_gene: TRBD1
abundance: -
j_gene: TRBJ2-3
v_gene: TRBV18
CDR3nt: TGTGCCAGCTCACCACCCCCAGGGGGCACGCAGTATTTT
CDR3aa: CASSPPPGGTQYF

d_gene: -
abundance: -
j_gene: TRBJ2-7
v_gene: TRBV19
CDR3nt: TGTGCCAGTAGTTTCCACCTAGAGGGCGAGCAGTACTTC
CDR3aa: CASSFHLEGEQYF

d_gene: TRBD1
abundance: -
j_gene: TRBJ2-7
v_gene: TRBV14
CDR3nt: TGTGCCAGCAGCCTAGTCCTAGGACAGGGGACCTACGAGCAGTACTTC
CDR3aa: CASSLVLGQGTYEQYF

d_gene: TRBD2
abundance: -
j_gene: TRBJ2-1
v_gene: TRBV3-1/TRBV3-2
CDR3nt: TGTGCCAGCAGCCAAGAAGGCCTAGCGGCCTGGGATGAGCAGTTCTTC
CDR3aa: CASSQEGLAAWDEQFF

d_gene: TRBD1
abundance: once
j_gene: TRBJ2-3
v_gene: TRBV28
CDR3nt: TGTGCCAGCAGTGTGGGACAGGGCCTCACAGATACGCAGTATTTT
CDR3aa: CASSVGQGLTDTQYF

d_gene: -
abundance: -
j_gene: TRBJ2-1
v_gene: TRBV20-1
CDR3nt: TGCAGTGCTAGAGGAGGGCCTGAGCAGTTCTTC
CDR3aa: CSARGGPEQFF

d_gene: -
abundance: -
j_gene: TRBJ2-7
v_gene: TRBV27
CDR3nt: TGTGCCAGCAGTTTTAAGCCCGCCGAGTACGAGCAGTACTTC
CDR3aa: CASSFKPAEYEQYF

d_gene: -
abundance: -
j_gene: TRBJ2-2
v_gene: TRBV7-6
CDR3nt: TGTGCCAGCAGCTCCACCAGCTACTCGGGGACCGGGGAGCTGTTTTTT
CDR3aa: CASSSTSYSGTGELFF

d_gene: -
abundance: -
j_gene: TRBJ2-7
v_gene: TRBV29-1
CDR3nt: TGCAGCGTTACCTCCGGGAGTTACGAGCAGTACTTC
CDR3aa: CSVTSGSYEQYF

d_gene: TRBD1
abundance: -
j_gene: TRBJ2-3
v_gene: TRBV27
CDR3nt: TGTGCCAGCAGTCCCTGGACAGGGGTTGCAGATACGCAGTATTTT
CDR3aa: CASSPWTGVADTQYF

d_gene: -
abundance: once
j_gene: TRBJ2-1
v_gene: TRBV4-3
CDR3nt: TGCGCCAGCAGCCAAGATCTCCGAGGGCTCCCATCTACCAATGAGCAGTTCTTC
CDR3aa: CASSQDLRGLPSTNEQFF

d_gene: -
abundance: -
j_gene: TRBJ1-2
v_gene: TRBV24-1
CDR3nt: TGTGCCACCAGTGATTTGTTGGAGGAGGGGAATGGCTACACCTTC
CDR3aa: CATSDLLEEGNGYTF

d_gene: -
abundance: -
j_gene: TRBJ1-2
v_gene: TRBV7-2
CDR3nt: TGTGCCAGCAGCTACAACTTACATAGGGGTCTAGTGGACTACACCTTC
CDR3aa: CASSYNLHRGLVDYTF